This T cell receptor beta chain was sequenced during a study of Ad26.COV2.S vaccination and SARS-CoV-2 variants. The overall study: Once, or twice with 56 days between doses, Ad26.COV2.S was given intramuscularly. The study, taken as a whole, reports: Total T cell responses, in the TCR breadth and depth analyses, may have been underestimated.

The V gene lost 4 bases and the J gene lost 0 bases, with 11 bases spanning the gap. The V gene's germline CDR1 is SGDLS and CDR2 YYNGEE. CDR3 length: 15 residues. On this clone: As yet, its antigen is unknown.

The repertoire was sequenced with immunoSEQ multiplex PCR; TCRdb's copy has only in-frame clones and lacks some. The table has about 350,000 clones, about 85% seen once; the top ten hold 5.5% to 7%. The sample's treatment: roughly 19 received Ad26.COV2.S at low or high dose, single or two shots; roughly 5 received placebo; per-sample allocation not given. Collection of the samples took place on day 63 after the first injection of vaccine or placebo. The donor's status was that of an adult aged 18-55 years in Boston. What was given as vaccine was an Ad26 vector encoding Wuhan-strain SARS-CoV-2 spike.

The chain uses TRBV9 and TRBJ1-3; no firm D call. The sequence came from a person aged 18-65 years who received the Ad26.COV2.S COVID-19 vaccine or a placebo. The sequencing used peripheral blood, collected in a trial of Ad26.COV2.S vaccine versus placebo. CDR3 nucleotides: TGTGCCAGCAGCCACGACCTGTTCTCTGGAAACACCATATATTTT. Translating gives CASSHDLFSGNTIYF. The full variable domain, with the rest looked up from reference TRBV9 and TRBJ1-3, is DSGVTQTPKHLITATGQRVTLRCSPRSGDLSVYWYQQSLDQGLQFLIQYYNGEERAKGNILERFSAQQFPDLHSELNLSSLELGDSALYFCASSHDLFSGNTIYFGEGSWLTVV.